This T cell receptor beta chain came from a study of cytomegalovirus exposure and HLA in healthy donors. About the study: The roughly 660 first-cohort repertoires shared a platform with the approximately 110 validation repertoires, as reported in a later analysis.

The study, taken as a whole, reports: Cytomegalovirus status was reportedly diagnosed by the classifier with high sensitivity and specificity. The study designated 150 to 200 TCR beta chains cytomegalovirus-associated.

Repertoires were generated with immunoSEQ multiplex PCR, while TCRdb's copy carries only in-frame clones and drops some. The sample comprises 240,000 or so clones, around 86% of which are singletons, and 0.95% to 1.5% rests with the top ten. With regard to this clone: Its antigen is undetermined.

Trimming cost V 5 bases and J 6 bases, with 6 bases left between them. The CDR3 extends over 11 amino acids. Per the germline V gene, CDR1 is KGHSH and CDR2 is LQKENI. Sequenced sample: PBMCs. The rearrangement links TRBV18 to TRBJ2-3; D gene uncertain. The sequence was obtained from a woman under 40 in good health and CMV-seropositive. The CDR3 DNA is TGTGCCAGCTCAGACATGGATACGCAGTATTTT. Translating it yields CASSDMDTQYF.